Listed below are T cell receptor beta chains from one sample, sequenced in a study of a mutant IDH1 vaccine in newly diagnosed glioma. These receptors' targets are unknown. Clones were read by immunoSEQ multiplex PCR, and TCRdb kept only the in-frame ones, dropping some. The table includes 70,000 to 90,000 clones, roughly nine tenths detected once. Specimen: PBMCs, collected from a glioma patient whose treatment included an IDH1 peptide vaccine. The receptor set was obtained from a woman between 45 and 60 years old with glioma. The CDR3 runs from the conserved cysteine through the conserved F or W. Fields, in order: clone size, J gene, D gene, V gene, CDR3 protein, CDR3 DNA. D genes are given only for firm matches. Only part of the rows carry a size: once, few, many, or a class if the clone is expanded.

clone size: once
J gene: TRBJ2-1
D gene: -
V gene: TRBV29-1
CDR3 protein: CSVEDSLLSYNEQFF
CDR3 DNA: TGCAGCGTCGAGGACAGCCTCCTATCCTACAATGAGCAGTTCTTC

clone size: -
J gene: TRBJ1-4
D gene: TRBD1
V gene: TRBV5-1
CDR3 protein: CASSVQGLQNEKLFF
CDR3 DNA: TGCGCCAGCAGCGTACAGGGGTTGCAAAATGAAAAACTGTTTTTT

clone size: -
J gene: TRBJ2-1
D gene: -
V gene: TRBV28
CDR3 protein: CASSLGRVEIGLSSYNEQFF
CDR3 DNA: TGTGCCAGCAGCTTGGGGCGGGTAGAGATTGGACTGAGCTCCTACAATGAGCAGTTCTTC

clone size: -
J gene: TRBJ2-1
D gene: -
V gene: TRBV9
CDR3 protein: CASSVGSYNEQFF
CDR3 DNA: TGTGCCAGCAGCGTAGGGTCCTACAATGAGCAGTTCTTC

clone size: -
J gene: TRBJ2-3
D gene: -
V gene: TRBV28
CDR3 protein: CASSNRAYTQYF
CDR3 DNA: TGTGCCAGCAGCAACAGGGCTTATACGCAGTATTTT

clone size: -
J gene: TRBJ2-5
D gene: TRBD2
V gene: TRBV28
CDR3 protein: CASSLGTSGRRETQYF
CDR3 DNA: TGTGCCAGCAGTCTAGGGACTAGCGGGAGGCGGGAGACCCAGTACTTC

clone size: -
J gene: TRBJ2-1
D gene: -
V gene: TRBV14
CDR3 protein: CASSQGYNEQFF
CDR3 DNA: TGTGCCAGCAGCCAAGGCTACAATGAGCAGTTCTTC

clone size: -
J gene: TRBJ1-4
D gene: -
V gene: TRBV19
CDR3 protein: CASSIDSRQVNF
CDR3 DNA: TGTGCCAGTAGTATAGATTCGCGACAGGTTAATTTT

clone size: once
J gene: TRBJ2-3
D gene: -
V gene: TRBV18
CDR3 protein: CASSPYEGADTQYF
CDR3 DNA: TGTGCCAGCTCACCGTACGAGGGCGCAGATACGCAGTATTTT

clone size: -
J gene: TRBJ2-1
D gene: TRBD2
V gene: TRBV5-1
CDR3 protein: CASSQGWGGSSGTGEQFF
CDR3 DNA: TGCGCCAGCAGCCAGGGATGGGGAGGATCAAGCGGGACGGGTGAGCAGTTCTTC

clone size: -
J gene: TRBJ2-7
D gene: TRBD2
V gene: TRBV27
CDR3 protein: CASSSAGGSAYEQYF
CDR3 DNA: TGTGCCAGCAGTTCCGCGGGCGGGAGCGCCTACGAGCAGTACTTC

clone size: -
J gene: TRBJ1-1
D gene: -
V gene: TRBV27
CDR3 protein: CASNTLSKDTEAFF
CDR3 DNA: TGTGCCAGCAATACTTTAAGTAAAGACACTGAAGCTTTCTTT

clone size: once
J gene: TRBJ1-5
D gene: -
V gene: TRBV5-3
CDR3 protein: CARRPGNGNQPQHF
CDR3 DNA: TGTGCCAGAAGACCAGGGAACGGCAATCAGCCCCAGCATTTT

clone size: -
J gene: TRBJ2-3
D gene: -
V gene: TRBV5-5
CDR3 protein: CASSLVHTRRDTQYF
CDR3 DNA: TGTGCCAGCAGCTTGGTTCACACCCGTAGAGATACGCAGTATTTT

clone size: -
J gene: TRBJ2-1
D gene: -
V gene: TRBV6-5
CDR3 protein: CASSLGTDSEQFF
CDR3 DNA: TGTGCCAGCAGCCTCGGGACGGACTCTGAGCAGTTCTTC

clone size: -
J gene: TRBJ2-1
D gene: -
V gene: TRBV6-5
CDR3 protein: CASSYSDGGGQFF
CDR3 DNA: TGTGCCAGCAGTTACTCTGACGGAGGGGGGCAGTTCTTC

clone size: -
J gene: TRBJ1-5
D gene: TRBD1
V gene: TRBV27
CDR3 protein: CASSGTGNQPQHF
CDR3 DNA: TGTGCCAGCAGCGGGACAGGCAATCAGCCCCAGCATTTT